The 22 T cell receptor beta chains below all came from one sample that was sequenced in a study of blood T cell repertoires in COVID-19. The method was immunoSEQ multiplex PCR; TCRdb's version includes in-frame clones alone and lacks a portion of them. The sample has about 71,000 clones, roughly 89% seen once. Input material: peripheral blood. These TCRs come from a man in his thirties or forties with acute or convalescent COVID-19.

The V call is TRBV2, the J call TRBJ1-6; 7 bases align to TRBD1. V lost 5 bases and J lost 7; bases outside the gene matches: 2. CDR1 SNHLY and CDR2 FYNNEI come from the germline V gene. The CDR3 runs to 13 residues. CDR3 protein: CASSPQGNSPLHF. CDR3 nucleotides: TGTGCCAGCAGTCCACAGGGGAATTCACCCCTCCACTTT.

This chain uses TRBV5-4 with TRBJ2-2; 7 nucleotides line up with TRBD2. V shed 4 bases and J 6 bases; nucleotides not matched to a gene: 3. Looked up from germline, CDR1 is SGHNT and CDR2 is YYREEE (reference sequence). The CDR3 length is 13 residues. CDR3 bases: TGTGCCAGCAGCCGCGGGAGTTCCGGGGAGCTGTTTTTT. As protein: CASSRGSSGELFF.

The chain links TRBV13 to TRBJ2-7, with 7 bases identical to TRBD1. The V gene's germline CDR1 is PRHDT and CDR2 FYEKMQ (reference sequence). This CDR3 region has 15 residues. Trimming cost V 1 base and J 3 bases; bases outside gene matches: 6. The CDR3 reads CASSLVQGDGYEQYF. CDR3 sequence (DNA): TGTGCCAGCAGCTTAGTCCAGGGGGACGGCTACGAGCAGTACTTC.

This clone is a singleton in its sample. The genes are TRBV19 and TRBJ1-5, with D unclear. V was pared by 5 bases and J by 4 bases, with 9 bases between. Germline V gives CDR1 LNHDA, CDR2 SQIVND (reference sequence). There are 13 residues in the CDR3. CDR3 region: CASSVGRNQPQHF. CDR3 nucleotide sequence: TGTGCCAGTAGTGTAGGGAGGAATCAGCCCCAGCATTTT. Looking up the rest from reference TRBV19 and TRBJ1-5 gives the full variable domain: DGGITQSPKYLFRKEGQNVTLSCEQNLNHDAMYWYRQDPGQGLRLIYYSQIVNDFQKGDIAEGYSVSREKKESFPLTVTSAQKNPTAFYLCASSVGRNQPQHFGDGTRLSIL.

V gene TRBV6-5 combines with J gene TRBJ1-5, with no clear D. Germline-derived CDR1 and CDR2 are MNHEY and SVGAGI. CDR3 size: 15 residues. V shed 9 bases and J shed 1 base, with 16 bases lying between them. This CDR3 is CASPLIWESNQPQHF. In nucleotides, the CDR3 is TGTGCCAGTCCTTTAATTTGGGAGAGCAATCAGCCCCAGCATTTT.

The gene calls are TRBV7-9 and TRBJ1-1; 7 nucleotides agree with TRBD1. With 5 bases clipped from V and 4 bases from J, the junction kept 7 bases outside the gene matches. The germline V gene encodes CDR1 SEHNR and CDR2 FQNEAQ (reference sequence). This CDR3 has 14 amino acids. The CDR3 loop reads CASSPTAGGTEAFF. In nucleotides, the CDR3 is TGTGCCAGCAGCCCTACCGCAGGGGGCACTGAAGCTTTCTTT.

The V and J genes are TRBV15 and TRBJ2-3; TRBD1 might be the D (6 bases). V was pared by 5 bases and J by 4 bases, with 16 bases between. The germline CDR1 and CDR2 sequences are LNHNV and YYDKDF (reference sequence). The CDR3 extends over 15 amino acids. The CDR3 bases are TGTGCCACCAGCTTGGGCCTTCAGGGGCCAGATACGCAGTATTTT. Translated, it gives CATSLGLQGPDTQYF.

J is TRBJ2-5 and V is TRBV24-1, with D maybe TRBD2 (7 bases). From germline, CDR1 is KGHDR and CDR2 SFDVKD. The CDR3 loop spans 15 amino acids. The germline V and J ends were trimmed by 2 bases and 5 bases, with 14 bases remaining between them. The CDR3 region is CATSDSRGARETQYF. The CDR3 nucleotides are TGTGCCACCAGTGATTCCCGGGGGGCAAGGGAGACCCAGTACTTC.

The chain couples TRBV11-2 to TRBJ2-3; 8 nucleotides agree with TRBD2. The germline CDR1 and CDR2 sequences are SGHAT and FQNNGV. The CDR3 is made up of 17 amino acids. Trimming cost V 1 base and J 2 bases; bases outside gene matches: 8. The CDR3 DNA is TGTGCCAGCAGCTTAGGGGTGGCGGGGGGCTTCACAGATACGCAGTATTTT. This codes for CASSLGVAGGFTDTQYF.

The chain carries TRBV7-8 and TRBJ1-5; D is possibly TRBD1 (6 bases). The CDR3 is 15 residues long. Germline CDR1 reads SGHVS; CDR2 reads FQNEAQ. Trimming shortened V by 3 bases and J by 1 base, and 10 bases separated the two germline ends. The CDR3 loop is CASSLGGRSNQPQHF. The CDR3 DNA follows: TGTGCCAGCAGCTTGGGGGGGCGAAGCAATCAGCCCCAGCATTTT.

This clone has a handful of counts. The chain uses TRBV19 and TRBJ1-4; D is ambiguous. CDR3 length equals 16 residues. CDR1 and CDR2 (germline): LNHDA, SQIVND (reference sequence). Trimming shortened V by 7 bases and J by 3 bases, and 18 bases separated the two germline ends. The CDR3 protein is CASTSTGLRANEKLFF. CDR3 in DNA: TGTGCCAGTACCTCGACCGGGTTGCGGGCTAATGAAAAACTGTTTTTT.

This chain joins TRBV19 and TRBJ2-3; TRBD2 is a possible D gene (6 bases). Trimming left V 3 bases short and J 6 bases short, with 22 bases between. This CDR3 comprises 17 residues. Germline-derived CDR1 and CDR2 are LNHDA and SQIVND (reference sequence). CDR3 bases: TGTGCCAGTAGTATGAAACTAGCCTTTCCCCTTTGGGATACGCAGTATTTT. It is translated as CASSMKLAFPLWDTQYF.

The rearrangement links TRBV14 to TRBJ1-1; D gene ambiguous. This CDR3 comprises 11 residues. Germline loops: CDR1 SGHDN, CDR2 FVKESK. Between the trimmed V and J ends, which lost 1 base and 11 bases, there was a span of 8 bases. CDR3 residues: CASSQGVMAFF. In DNA form, the CDR3 reads TGTGCCAGCAGCCAAGGTGTCATGGCTTTCTTT.

The chain carries TRBV29-1 and TRBJ1-1, with 10 bases that match TRBD1. Germline values: CDR1 SQVTM, CDR2 ANQGSEA. Trimming cost V 7 bases and J 1 base; bases outside gene matches: 12. The CDR3 loop spans 16 amino acids. CDR3 loop: CSGLTGGRLRNTEAFF. The CDR3 DNA reads as TGCAGCGGGTTGACAGGGGGCAGGCTCCGGAACACTGAAGCTTTCTTT.

V gene TRBV5-5 combines with J gene TRBJ1-1, with D unresolved. The germline V and J ends were trimmed by 6 bases and 0 bases, with 24 bases remaining between them. Germline V CDR1 and CDR2: SGHKS, YYEKEE (reference sequence). This CDR3 contains 18 residues. As DNA, the CDR3 is TGTGCCAGCACCCCCTCAGTACAGTACCCGAGCATGAACACTGAAGCTTTCTTT. Residues: CASTPSVQYPSMNTEAFF.

The rearrangement uses TRBV2 and TRBJ2-5; 10 bases fit TRBD1. Germline assignment: CDR1 SNHLY and CDR2 FYNNEI. The CDR3 runs to 14 residues. J gave up 4 bases and V 3 bases, and 2 bases lay outside the gene matches. CDR3 bases: TGTGCCAGCAGTGATGGGACAGGGGTAGAGACCCAGTACTTC. Translated: CASSDGTGVETQYF. The full variable domain, completed using reference TRBV2 and TRBJ2-5, is EPEVTQTPSHQVTQMGQEVILRCVPISNHLYFYWYRQILGQKVEFLVSFYNNEISEKSEIFDDQFSVERPDGSNFTLKIRSTKLEDSAMYFCASSDGTGVETQYFGPGTRLLVL.

This rearrangement joins TRBV27 to TRBJ1-1; a weak D match, TRBD1 (5 bases). This CDR3 region has 16 residues. V was pared by 4 bases and J by 3 bases, with 18 bases between. Germline loops: CDR1 MNHEY, CDR2 SMNVEV (reference sequence). The CDR3 is CASSWARVERDTEAFF. The CDR3 DNA reads TGTGCCAGCAGTTGGGCCAGGGTCGAACGTGACACTGAAGCTTTCTTT.

V is TRBV9 and J is TRBJ2-3; D might be TRBD2 (6 bases). Looked up from germline, CDR1 is SGDLS and CDR2 is YYNGEE. This CDR3 spans 15 amino acids. V gave up 1 base and J gave up 1 base, with 10 bases separating them. CDR3 nucleotide sequence: TGTGCCAGCAGCGTATCCGGGGGTCGCACAGATACGCAGTATTTT. Translating it yields CASSVSGGRTDTQYF.

This clone was counted between two and nine times. J is TRBJ2-7 and V is TRBV7-9, with TRBD1 identical over 9 bases. V lost 5 bases to trimming and J lost 7 bases; unmatched junction nucleotides: 18. Germline V gene lookup returns CDR1 SEHNR and CDR2 FQNEAQ (reference sequence). The CDR3 covers 17 residues. In nucleotides, the CDR3 is TGTGCCAGCAGCCCCATAGTTTATCGGACAGGGGATGGTGAGCAGTACTTC. Translating it yields CASSPIVYRTGDGEQYF.

The chain employs TRBV7-2 and TRBJ1-1; 7 nucleotides match TRBD1. V lost 3 bases and J lost 1; bases outside the gene matches: 5. There are 15 residues in the CDR3. The V gene's germline CDR1 is SGHTA and CDR2 FQGNSA. The CDR3 region is CASSFKPGGNTEAFF. CDR3 sequence (DNA): TGTGCCAGCAGCTTTAAGCCAGGGGGGAACACTGAAGCTTTCTTT.

This clone was seen once. This chain joins TRBV5-1 and TRBJ2-3; 7 nucleotides line up with TRBD2. The CDR3 has 16 residues. V trimming: 0 bases; J trimming: 4 bases; junction bases outside the gene matches: 8. Germline assignment: CDR1 SGHRS and CDR2 YFSETQ. The CDR3 here is CASSLVGGQSADTQYF. The CDR3 DNA follows: TGCGCCAGCAGCTTGGTGGGAGGGCAGTCCGCAGATACGCAGTATTTT.

CDR3 loop: CASSQGAFSNQPQHF. The CDR3 bases are TGTGCCAGCAGTCAGGGGGCGTTTAGCAATCAGCCCCAGCATTTT. This chain uses TRBV2 with TRBJ1-5; 8 bases are a match to TRBD1. CDR1 SNHLY and CDR2 FYNNEI come from the germline V gene. This CDR3 contains 15 residues. V lost 5 bases, J lost 0 bases, and 3 bases stayed unmatched.